These 22 T cell receptor beta chains were all obtained from the same sample, sequenced in a study of blood T cell repertoires in COVID-19. Repertoires were generated with immunoSEQ multiplex PCR, while TCRdb's copy carries only in-frame clones and drops some. The table lists under 100,000 clones, over 70% of them singletons. The sequencing sample was made of peripheral blood. The receptors come from a woman aged 40 to 50 with active or convalescent COVID-19.

This rearrangement joins TRBV18 to TRBJ2-6; no clear D. This CDR3 has 15 residues. In germline, CDR1 is KGHSH, CDR2 LQKENI. Trimming pared 6 bases from V and 0 bases from J, leaving 9 bases between. The CDR3 here is CASSIQSSGANVLTF. Here the CDR3 DNA reads TGTGCCAGCTCCATCCAGTCCTCTGGGGCCAACGTCCTGACTTTC.

The chain combines TRBV5-1 with TRBJ2-3; 12 nucleotides agree with TRBD2. Germline assignment: CDR1 SGHRS and CDR2 YFSETQ. CDR3 length equals 14 residues. The V segment lost 3 bases and the J segment 5 bases; nucleotides outside the gene matches: 1. The CDR3 spells CASSSGLAGDTQYF. The CDR3 nucleotides are TGCGCCAGCAGCTCGGGACTAGCGGGAGATACGCAGTATTTT.

The chain couples TRBV7-2 to TRBJ2-1; the match to TRBD2 covers 15 bases. This CDR3 has 17 residues. Germline V gene data show CDR1 as SGHTA and CDR2 as FQGNSA. J was trimmed by 2 bases and V by 1 base; bases with no gene match: 0. CDR3 bases: TGTGCCAGCAGCTTAGGGACTAGCGGGAGGGCCTACAATGAGCAGTTCTTC. This codes for CASSLGTSGRAYNEQFF.

The rearrangement uses TRBV7-9 and TRBJ2-7; TRBD2 matches 11 bases. Germline loops: CDR1 SEHNR, CDR2 FQNEAQ (reference sequence). The junction had 12 bases not matched to a gene; V was cut back by 1 base and J by 7 bases. This CDR3 region has 17 residues. The CDR3 sequence: CASSLVLGSGRAVEQYF. Here the CDR3 DNA reads TGTGCCAGCAGCTTAGTCTTGGGTAGCGGGAGGGCCGTTGAGCAGTACTTC.

This clone was counted between two and nine times. This chain joins TRBV18 and TRBJ1-1; D gene uncertain. The germline V gene encodes CDR1 KGHSH and CDR2 LQKENI. The V end was cut by 3 bases, the J end by 10 bases, with 12 bases between. The CDR3 spans 12 residues. CDR3 sequence (DNA): TGTGCCAGCTCACCCGGTCGGTTCGGAGCTTTCTTT. Protein sequence: CASSPGRFGAFF.

The chain has TRBV15 and TRBJ2-2, with D unresolved. With 0 bases removed from V and 5 bases from J, the gap between germline ends came to 4 bases. The CDR3 has 13 residues. CDR1 and CDR2 from the germline V gene are LNHNV and YYDKDF (reference sequence). The CDR3 DNA reads as TGTGCCACCAGCAGAGAAATAACCGGGGAGCTGTTTTTT. Protein product: CATSREITGELFF. Supplemented by reference TRBV15 and TRBJ2-2, the full variable domain reads DAMVIQNPRYQVTQFGKPVTLSCSQTLNHNVMYWYQQKSSQAPKLLFHYYDKDFNNEADTPDNFQSRRPNTSFCFLDIRSPGLGDTAMYLCATSREITGELFFGEGSRLTVL.

This chain connects TRBV4-3 to TRBJ1-2; no clear D gene. The V and J ends lost 1 base and 4 bases respectively, with 10 bases between them. CDR3 length equals 14 residues. Germline V CDR1 and CDR2: LGHNA, YSLEER. DNA for the CDR3: TGCGCCAGCAGCCAAGGGCGACTCGGCTATGGCTACACCTTC. This encodes CASSQGRLGYGYTF.

V usage is TRBV7-9 and J usage is TRBJ2-7; D might be TRBD2 (6 bases). From germline, CDR1 is SEHNR and CDR2 FQNEAQ (reference sequence). V lost 8 bases, J lost 0 bases, and 11 bases lay in between. This CDR3 contains 13 residues. CDR3 residues: CASQPGASYEQYF. CDR3 DNA: TGTGCCAGCCAACCGGGAGCCTCCTACGAGCAGTACTTC.

This chain links TRBV7-2 with TRBJ2-2; 11 positions agree with TRBD1. The V and J ends lost 5 bases and 4 bases, in that order; junction bases with no gene match: 6. The CDR3 has 16 amino acids. Germline V gives CDR1 SGHTA, CDR2 FQGNSA. The CDR3 sequence is CASSQRTGGGTGELFF. In DNA form, the CDR3 reads TGTGCCAGCAGCCAGCGGACAGGGGGCGGCACCGGGGAGCTGTTTTTT.

The chain carries TRBV5-1 and TRBJ1-1, with D perhaps TRBD1 (5 bases). CDR1 is SGHRS and CDR2 is YFSETQ in the germline V gene. This CDR3 spans 15 amino acids. V was pared by 4 bases and J by 7 bases, with 20 bases between. In DNA, the CDR3 is TGCGCCAGCAGCCTTGGACCCCTTGGGGGGGGTGAAGCTTTCTTT. Protein product: CASSLGPLGGGEAFF. The full variable domain, completed using reference TRBV5-1 and TRBJ1-1, is KAGVTQTPRYLIKTRGQQVTLSCSPISGHRSVSWYQQTPGQGLQFLFEYFSETQRNKGNFPGRFSGRQFSNSRSEMNVSTLELGDSALYLCASSLGPLGGGEAFFGQGTRLTVV.

The chain recombines TRBV4-1 with TRBJ1-5; D gene ambiguous. This CDR3 is built from 18 residues. CDR1 is MGHRA and CDR2 is YSYEKL in the germline V gene. The V and J ends lost 4 bases and 0 bases respectively, with 19 bases between them. The CDR3 sequence is CASSPGLSKWGSNQPQHF. CDR3 DNA sequence: TGCGCCAGCAGCCCCGGACTGTCCAAGTGGGGTAGCAATCAGCCCCAGCATTTT.

This clone has only a few counts. CDR3 nucleotide sequence: TGTGCCAGCAGTTTATCCACAGGCTCCTACGAGCAGTACTTC. Its translation: CASSLSTGSYEQYF. The chain links TRBV27 to TRBJ2-7; D is possibly TRBD1 (5 bases). Germline V gene lookup returns CDR1 MNHEY and CDR2 SMNVEV (reference sequence). There are 14 residues in the CDR3. Trimming stripped 0 bases from V and 0 bases from J, with 6 bases between.

The gene calls are TRBV14 and TRBJ1-6; D gene ambiguous. Looked up from germline, CDR1 is SGHDN and CDR2 is FVKESK. The V end was cut by 4 bases, the J end by 2 bases, with 9 bases between. This CDR3 has 15 amino acids. CDR3: CASSREGTYNSPLHF. The CDR3 coding sequence is TGTGCCAGCAGCCGGGAGGGAACCTATAATTCACCCCTCCACTTT.

This rearrangement joins TRBV4-3 to TRBJ2-2; TRBD1 matches at 10 bases. Germline-derived CDR1 and CDR2 are LGHNA and YSLEER. This CDR3 comprises 15 residues. V shed 3 bases and J 4 bases; nucleotides not matched to a gene: 2. CDR3 in amino acids: CASSQRTGGTGELFF. The CDR3 region has the DNA TGCGCCAGCAGCCAGCGGACAGGGGGCACCGGGGAGCTGTTTTTT.

The CDR3 nucleotides are TGTGCCAGCAGCCTCGGGGGGGGGTTCAATTCACCCCTCCACTTT. Encoded protein: CASSLGGGFNSPLHF. V gene TRBV9 combines with J gene TRBJ1-6, with TRBD1 as a possible D gene (5 bases). The CDR3 totals 15 residues. With 4 bases removed from V and 7 bases from J, the gap between germline ends came to 15 bases. CDR1 is SGDLS and CDR2 is YYNGEE in the germline V gene.

This clone was counted a few times. The chain recombines TRBV19 with TRBJ2-7, with 7 nucleotides matching TRBD2. V lost 5 bases, J lost 1 base, and 8 bases stayed unmatched. There are 15 residues in the CDR3. In germline, CDR1 is LNHDA, CDR2 SQIVND (reference sequence). The CDR3: CASSPRGEGSYEQYF. The CDR3 nucleotides are TGTGCCAGTAGTCCCCGCGGGGAGGGTTCCTACGAGCAGTACTTC.

In DNA form, the CDR3 reads TGTGCCAGCAGTACCCGGTCCGCCTATGGCTACACCTTC. Its protein product is CASSTRSAYGYTF. The rearrangement links TRBV6-6 to TRBJ1-2; no firm D call. Germline CDR1 and CDR2: MNHNY and SVGAGI (reference sequence). V shed 5 bases and J shed 4 bases, with 11 bases lying between them. The CDR3 covers 13 residues.

The rearrangement joins TRBV5-1 to TRBJ2-3, with 7 bases identical to TRBD2. The V gene's germline CDR1 is SGHRS and CDR2 YFSETQ. J was trimmed by 2 bases and V by 2 bases; bases with no gene match: 8. This CDR3 region has 16 residues. As DNA, the CDR3 is TGCGCCAGCAGCTTTCGCCCGAGCGGGGACACAGATACGCAGTATTTT. It is translated as CASSFRPSGDTDTQYF.

The CDR3 bases are TGTGCCAGCAGCTTCTCCCCGACAGGACTCATGAACACTGAAGCTTTCTTT. The encoded protein is CASSFSPTGLMNTEAFF. The chain uses TRBV5-8 and TRBJ1-1, with a tentative D call TRBD1 (6 bases). The germline gives CDR1 SGHTS, CDR2 YDEGEE. The CDR3 totals 17 residues. V was clipped by 2 bases and J by 0 bases, with 17 bases between them.

The chain combines TRBV5-4 with TRBJ2-1; the match to TRBD2 covers 11 bases. CDR1 is SGHNT and CDR2 is YYREEE in the germline V gene (reference sequence). Trimming cost V 5 bases and J 4 bases; bases outside gene matches: 5. The CDR3 is 15 amino acids. The CDR3 bases are TGTGCCAGCAGTCCGGGACTAGCGGATTACAATGAGCAGTTCTTC. It encodes CASSPGLADYNEQFF.

The chain uses TRBV25-1 and TRBJ2-1; D unresolved. The CDR3 sequence is 15 residues long. Between the trimmed V and J ends, which lost 4 bases and 9 bases, there was a span of 19 bases. Germline V lookup: CDR1 MGHDK, CDR2 SYGVNS. The CDR3 sequence is CASSVAKNQRREQFF. CDR3 nucleotide sequence: TGTGCCAGCAGTGTGGCCAAGAATCAGAGGCGTGAGCAGTTCTTC. The full variable domain, completed using reference TRBV25-1 and TRBJ2-1, is EADIYQTPRYLVIGTGKKITLECSQTMGHDKMYWYQQDPGMELHLIHYSYGVNSTEKGDLSSESTVSRIRTEHFPLTLESARPSHTSQYLCASSVAKNQRREQFFGPGTRLTVL.

The rearrangement uses TRBV6-4 and TRBJ1-2; a possible D gene is TRBD1 (6 bases). The ends were cut back, 6 bases at V and 7 bases at J, with 18 bases in the middle. The CDR3 runs to 14 residues. Germline values: CDR1 MRHNA, CDR2 SNTAGT. The CDR3 protein is CASSADRSRGGYTF. CDR3 nucleotides: TGTGCCAGCAGCGCAGACAGGAGCCGCGGTGGCTACACCTTC.